This is a list of T cell receptor beta chains from one sample in a study of blood T cell repertoires in COVID-19. Libraries were prepared by immunoSEQ multiplex PCR; TCRdb keeps only in-frame clonotypes and omits some of them. This table holds roughly 130,000 clones, about 74% found once. Sequenced sample: peripheral blood. Source of these receptors: a man in his fifties with acute or convalescent COVID-19. CDR3s include the opening cysteine and the closing phenylalanine or tryptophan. Each record gives: J gene, clone size, D gene, V gene, CDR3 DNA, CDR3 protein. A D gene is named only where the DNA matches it firmly. Where a row states a size, it is once, few, many or the class of an expanded clone; other rows omit it.

TRBJ1-5 - - TRBV3-1/TRBV3-2 TGTGCCAGCAGCCAAGACCGGGATCAGCCCCAGCATTTT CASSQDRDQPQHF
TRBJ2-5 - - TRBV28 TGTGCCAGCAGGGTAGCGAAAGAGACCCAGTACTTC CASRVAKETQYF
TRBJ1-5 once - TRBV19 TGTGCCAGTAGTAGGGGGCCGAGCAATCAGCCCCAGCATTTT CASSRGPSNQPQHF
TRBJ1-2 - - TRBV3-1/TRBV3-2 TGTGCCAGCAGCCCGCTCGGTGGGGTTCAGCGGGGCTACACCTTC CASSPLGGVQRGYTF
TRBJ1-1 - TRBD1 TRBV7-2 TGTGCCAGCAGCTTAGCGCGACAGGGACCGATGGGTGAAGCTTTCTTT CASSLARQGPMGEAFF
TRBJ1-1 few - TRBV3-1/TRBV3-2 TGTGCCAGCGGACAGAACACTGAAGCTTTCTTT CASGQNTEAFF
TRBJ2-5 - - TRBV10-3 TGTGCCATCAGTGAGTCGGAGGAGACCCAGTACTTC CAISESEETQYF
TRBJ1-1 - - TRBV15 TGTGCCACCAGCAGAGGGAGGGCGAACACTGAAGCTTTCTTT CATSRGRANTEAFF
TRBJ2-1 - TRBD2 TRBV27 TGTGCCAGCAGTCCCCCTAGCGGGGCCACGGATGAGCAGTTCTTC CASSPPSGATDEQFF
TRBJ1-1 few - TRBV6-5 TGTGCCAGCAGTTACGAGACAGGAGCGAACACTGAAGCTTTCTTT CASSYETGANTEAFF
TRBJ2-3 - - TRBV9 TGTGCCAGCAGCGTAACAGGGTCAGATACGCAGTATTTT CASSVTGSDTQYF
TRBJ2-7 - - TRBV9 TGTGCCAGCAGCCCCCTCCGGGACTCCCTCGGCGAGCAGTACTTC CASSPLRDSLGEQYF
TRBJ1-5 - - TRBV7-2 TGTGCCAGCAGGCCCGCAGGGTCCTTACAGCCCCAGCATTTT CASRPAGSLQPQHF
TRBJ1-2 - TRBD1 TRBV16 TGTGCCAGCAGCCAATCGGGGACAGGGAGAGGCTACACCTTC CASSQSGTGRGYTF
TRBJ1-2 - - TRBV21-1 TGTGCCAGCAGCAAAGGAGGGACAGAGGAAGCTCGAGGCTACACCTTC CASSKGGTEEARGYTF
TRBJ2-1 - TRBD2 TRBV24-1 TGTGCCACCAGTGATCCGTGGACTAGCGGCAATGAGCAGTTCTTC CATSDPWTSGNEQFF
TRBJ1-2 - TRBD1 TRBV5-6 TGTGCCAGCAGCCCTGGACAGGGGGCGACCTGGGGAGGCTACACCTTC CASSPGQGATWGGYTF
TRBJ2-3 - TRBD1 TRBV7-3 TGTGCCAGCAGCATGACGGGACAGGGGACCGATACGCAGTATTTT CASSMTGQGTDTQYF
TRBJ1-1 - TRBD1 TRBV18 TGTGCCAGCTCATATGGACAGGGAAACACTGAAGCTTTCTTT CASSYGQGNTEAFF
TRBJ2-5 - - TRBV7-8 TGTGCCAGCAGCCTAGCGACAGGGTTAAGAAAGCAAGAGACCCAGTACTTC CASSLATGLRKQETQYF
TRBJ2-5 - TRBD2 TRBV5-6 TGTGCCAGCAGCTTGGGGGAAATAAGACTAGCTGGAGAGACCCAGTACTTC CASSLGEIRLAGETQYF
TRBJ1-6 - TRBD1 TRBV30 TGTGCCTGGAGAGACAGGGCGGATTCACCCCTCCACTTT CAWRDRADSPLHF
TRBJ2-7 - TRBD1 TRBV27 TGTGCCAGCAGTCTACGGGACAGAATCTACGAGCAGTACTTC CASSLRDRIYEQYF
TRBJ1-1 once TRBD1 TRBV19 TGTGCCAGTAGTATTGGGACAGGCCTCGCTGAAGCTTTCTTT CASSIGTGLAEAFF
TRBJ1-4 - TRBD1 TRBV5-1 TGCGCCAGCAGCTTCGCAGGACAGGGGGGCGAAAAACTGTTTTTT CASSFAGQGGEKLFF
TRBJ2-1 few TRBD1 TRBV24-1 TGTGCCACCAGTGACCCCAGACAGGGGGAGAATAATGAGCAGTTCTTC CATSDPRQGENNEQFF
TRBJ1-2 once TRBD1 TRBV5-6 TGTGCCAGCACCCCAGACAGGGAGGCCTATGGCTACACCTTC CASTPDREAYGYTF
TRBJ1-5 - TRBD1 TRBV6-1 TGTGCCAGCAGTGACACCGGACAGGGTGTACAGCCCCAGCATTTT CASSDTGQGVQPQHF
TRBJ1-2 - - TRBV21-1 TGTGCCAGCAGCAAAGGTGGGACAGGGGGCAATGGCTACACCTTC CASSKGGTGGNGYTF
TRBJ2-2 - - TRBV11-2 TGTGCCAGCAGCTTAGCGGAGTCGGGAAGGGAGCTGTTTTTT CASSLAESGRELFF
TRBJ1-4 - - TRBV29-1 TGCAGCGTTAAGGTGGGGGGTGCAACTAATGAAAAACTGTTTTTT CSVKVGGATNEKLFF
TRBJ2-1 - - TRBV18 TGTGCCAGCTCACCAGTTAGCGTATATACAAAAAATGAGCAGTTCTTC CASSPVSVYTKNEQFF
TRBJ1-1 - TRBD1 TRBV18 TGTGCCAGCTCGCCAGGGACAGAGAGAATGAACACTGAAGCTTTCTTT CASSPGTERMNTEAFF
TRBJ1-3 - - TRBV5-1 TGCGCCAGCAGATCACAGGGCGGATCTGGAAACACCATATATTTT CASRSQGGSGNTIYF
TRBJ1-2 - - TRBV27 TGTGCCAGCCGGGGAACAGGGTACTGGAACTATGGCTACACCTTC CASRGTGYWNYGYTF
TRBJ2-2 - - TRBV9 TGTGCCAGCAGCGTAGGGCAGCGGTCTACCGGGGAGCTGTTTTTT CASSVGQRSTGELFF
TRBJ2-1 - - TRBV5-1 TGCGCCAGCAGCATCGGACATGGGGCAGAAGAGCAGTTCTTC CASSIGHGAEEQFF
TRBJ2-3 - TRBD2 TRBV27 TGTGCCAGCAGCCGACGGGCGGGGGGATACACAGATACGCAGTATTTT CASSRRAGGYTDTQYF